Listed below are T cell receptor beta chains from one sample, sequenced in a study of neurological immune-mediated disorders. TCRdb used MiXCR to reprocess the 5' RACE reads, holding one entry per CDR3 protein. In the table there are 45,000 to 65,000 distinct CDR3 sequences, roughly 8% of which are singletons. Sequencing used PBMCs. These receptor sequences come from a middle-aged woman in good health. Each CDR3 is given with its conserved first and last residue. D genes are given only for firm matches. Size tells how often a clone was seen (once, few, many) or the class of an expanded clone, and some rows leave it out.

>many|TRBV20-1|-|TRBJ2-1
CSARDVARGHDYNEQFF
TGCAGTGCTAGAGATGTGGCCCGGGGGCATGACTACAATGAGCAGTTCTTC
>many|TRBV7-2|-|TRBJ2-5
CASSLFAGVGETQYF
TGTGCCAGCAGCTTATTTGCAGGGGTGGGAGAGACCCAGTACTTC
>many|TRBV29-1|-|TRBJ2-3
CSVDVPGRYTDTQYF
TGCAGCGTTGATGTTCCGGGGCGGTACACAGATACGCAGTATTTT
>many|TRBV5-1|-|TRBJ2-7
CASGYYEQYF
TGCGCCAGCGGTTACTACGAGCAGTACTTC
>many|TRBV5-1|-|TRBJ2-5
CASSALPDIQQETQYF
TGCGCCAGCAGCGCGTTGCCGGACATACAACAAGAGACCCAGTACTTC
>many|TRBV27|TRBD1|TRBJ1-2
CASSRTGGSKVYGYTF
TGTGCCAGCAGCCGGACAGGGGGCTCTAAGGTCTATGGCTACACCTTC
>many|TRBV6-5|-|TRBJ1-2
CASSYSTTLGYGYTF
TGTGCCAGCAGTTACTCGACAACCTTGGGCTATGGCTACACCTTC
>many|TRBV7-9|-|TRBJ2-5
CASSLIAGAETQYF
TGTGCCAGCAGCTTAATCGCAGGGGCTGAAACCCAGTACTTC
>many|TRBV7-3|-|TRBJ2-1
CASSLGGPGEQFF
TGTGCCAGCAGCTTAGGGGGACCCGGTGAGCAGTTCTTC
>many|TRBV6-6|TRBD1|TRBJ2-1
CASKGGAGNEQFF
TGTGCCAGCAAAGGGGGCGCTGGCAATGAGCAGTTCTTC
>many|TRBV10-3|-|TRBJ2-7
CAISESGYEQYF
TGTGCCATCAGTGAATCCGGGTACGAGCAGTACTTC
>many|TRBV10-3|TRBD2|TRBJ2-1
CAISESGQGREGSYNEQFF
TGTGCCATCAGTGAGTCCGGCCAGGGGCGGGAGGGCTCCTACAATGAGCAGTTCTTC
>many|TRBV7-8|-|TRBJ2-1
CASTISGTYNEQFF
TGTGCCAGCACCATTAGCGGAACCTACAATGAGCAGTTCTTC
>many|TRBV12-3/TRBV12-4|TRBD2|TRBJ2-1
CASGRPPGLAANEQFF
TGTGCCAGCGGACGCCCCCCGGGACTAGCCGCTAATGAGCAGTTCTTC
>-|TRBV2|-|TRBJ1-6
CASREQGINSPLHF
TGTGCCAGCAGGGAACAGGGAATTAATTCACCCCTCCACTTT